What follows describes a single T cell receptor beta chain. These data originate in a study of blood T cells in healthy people across ages. For the second PCR, which ran for roughly 6 to 12 cycles, a sample-barcoded 5' primer and a J-beta primer mix were used. From the 5' RACE reads, TCRdb called clonotypes with MiXCR, one entry per CDR3 protein. This table holds under 950,000 distinct CDR3 sequences, about a fifth found once. Total RNA, at least 5 micrograms per sample, was extracted from PBMCs. V lost 2 bases, J lost 6 bases, and 14 bases lay in between. This CDR3 is built from 14 residues. Germline lookup yields CDR1 SQVTM and CDR2 ANQGSEA.

This sequence was found in a man in his 70s in good health. The sample comprised blood. The gene calls are TRBV29-1 and TRBJ2-1; D not certain. The CDR3 here is CSVEFGTTVNEQFF. CDR3 DNA sequence: TGCAGCGTTGAATTTGGTACGACCGTCAATGAGCAGTTCTTC.